Only a few counts were recorded for the clone carrying this TCR beta chain. The antigen remains unidentified. This record belongs to a study of PD-L1 blockade in urothelial cancer. Study overall: About 90% of the 29 patients comprised males who had bladder-origin urothelial cancer. Prior chemotherapy regimens per patient numbered 0 to 3. General study points: For every patient, only one FFPE tumor sample was used, and it was not taken just before treatment.

Clones were sequenced by immunoSEQ multiplex PCR, and TCRdb holds only the in-frame ones, with some missing. The repertoire holds 35,000 or so clones, with about a third as singletons. The patients' disease, urothelial carcinoma, was locally advanced or metastatic. The CDR3 runs to 15 residues. V was pared by 6 bases and J by 6 bases, with 18 bases between. This TCR came from a man aged 55 to 70 with urothelial cancer. The V and J genes are TRBV23-1 and TRBJ2-1, with a tentative D call TRBD2 (5 bases). TRBV23-1 is an open reading frame, and its role is uncertain. Here the sequenced sample was tumor tissue, taken before atezolizumab (anti-PD-L1) treatment. CDR3 loop: CASSQVSAGANEQFF. The CDR3 nucleotides are TGCGCCAGCAGCCAAGTTTCTGCGGGTGCCAATGAGCAGTTCTTC.